A single sample is the source of the 10 T cell receptor beta chains below, sequenced in a study of T cells in Graves' hyperthyroidism and ophthalmopathy. TCR beta CDR3 regions were amplified from RNA. An initial round of RT-PCR targeting the TCR CDR3 relied on the HTBI primer set. In TCRdb, the multiplex PCR reads were re-called with MiXCR into one record per CDR3 protein. There are around 760,000 distinct CDR3 sequences in the sample; approximately 36% occur only once, and around 32% lies in the top ten. The sample comprised blood. Receptor source: a woman aged 40 to 50 with Graves' hyperthyroidism.

J is TRBJ2-5 and V is TRBV29-1; 7 nucleotides agree with TRBD1. The CDR3 loop spans 14 amino acids. Trimming cost V 4 bases and J 2 bases; bases outside gene matches: 7. The germline V gene has CDR1 SQVTM and CDR2 ANQGSEA. The CDR3 loop reads CSVVGDSLQETQYF. CDR3 DNA sequence: TGCAGCGTTGTTGGGGACAGTTTGCAAGAGACCCAGTACTTC.

The V call is TRBV19, the J call TRBJ1-2; D unclear. V shed 6 bases and J shed 0 bases, with 17 bases lying between them. The germline V gene has CDR1 LNHDA and CDR2 SQIVND (reference sequence). This CDR3 has 16 amino acids. Here the CDR3 reads CASRKPRRSTNYGYTF. DNA for the CDR3: TGTGCCAGTAGGAAACCTCGGAGGAGTACTAACTATGGCTACACCTTC. Drawing the rest from reference TRBV19 and TRBJ1-2, the complete variable domain is DGGITQSPKYLFRKEGQNVTLSCEQNLNHDAMYWYRQDPGQGLRLIYYSQIVNDFQKGDIAEGYSVSREKKESFPLTVTSAQKNPTAFYLCASRKPRRSTNYGYTFGSGTRLTVV.

A single count supports this clonotype. This chain joins TRBV29-1 and TRBJ2-7; the match to TRBD1 covers 9 bases. The CDR3 loop spans 12 amino acids. The ends lost 3 bases at V and 6 bases at J; junction bases unmatched: 3. From germline, CDR1 is SQVTM and CDR2 ANQGSEA. Here the CDR3 DNA reads TGCAGCGTTGACGACAGGGGGGGCGAGCAGTACTTC. Translation: CSVDDRGGEQYF.

Note on this clonotype: A read error may account for a junction end that differs from germline. The rearrangement joins TRBV4-2 to TRBJ1-2; TRBD1 agrees at 9 bases. CDR1 and CDR2 (germline): LGHNA, YNFKEQ. The CDR3 totals 15 residues. Written as DNA, the CDR3 is TGTGCCACCAGCAACACGCAGGGACAGGGCTATGGCTACACCTTC. It is translated as CATSNTQGQGYGYTF.

This clonotype was observed a handful of times. The chain couples TRBV3-1 to TRBJ2-2; D gene unclear. Trimming left V 4 bases short and J 6 bases short, with 9 bases between. This CDR3 has 13 residues. The germline gives CDR1 LGHDT, CDR2 YNNKEL (reference sequence). The CDR3 DNA reads as TGTGCCAGCAGCCGCACATCGGCCGGGGAGCTGTTTTTT. This encodes CASSRTSAGELFF.

This clonotype was observed at least ten times. The rearrangement joins TRBV7-9 to TRBJ2-5; 7 bases are shared with TRBD2. This CDR3 has 16 residues. With 5 bases clipped from V and 3 bases from J, the junction kept 12 bases outside the gene matches. Germline values: CDR1 SEHNR, CDR2 FQNEAQ (reference sequence). The CDR3 here is CASSNLVRLAEETQYF. The CDR3 coding sequence is TGTGCCAGCAGCAACTTAGTACGCCTAGCGGAAGAGACCCAGTACTTC.

V usage is TRBV12-5 and J usage is TRBJ1-1; unclear D gene. Germline V gene lookup returns CDR1 LGHNT and CDR2 FRNRAP. This CDR3 comprises 12 residues. V was clipped by 3 bases and J by 6 bases, with 8 bases between them. As DNA, the CDR3 is TGTGCTAGTGGTTTCGATTACTCTGAAGCTTTCTTT. This encodes CASGFDYSEAFF.

This clonotype has a count of ten or more. This chain connects TRBV7-9 to TRBJ1-4; D gene ambiguous. CDR1 is SEHNR and CDR2 is FQNEAQ in the germline V gene (reference sequence). CDR3 length: 13 amino acids. The V and J ends lost 4 bases and 6 bases respectively, with 9 bases between them. CDR3 bases: TGTGCCAGCAGCTCCTCTAAAGATGAAAAACTGTTTTTT. It is translated as CASSSSKDEKLFF.

The V call is TRBV15, the J call TRBJ2-7; D is unclear. Germline V lookup: CDR1 LNHNV, CDR2 YYDKDF (reference sequence). V lost 4 bases and J lost 0, with 7 bases in between. The CDR3 extends over 13 amino acids. CDR3 loop: CATSIGASYEQYF. The CDR3 DNA follows: TGTGCCACCAGCATCGGAGCCTCCTACGAGCAGTACTTC.

This clonotype has at least ten counts. The CDR3 is CASSLQSNTEAFF. The CDR3 bases are TGTGCCAGCAGCTTACAGTCGAACACTGAAGCTTTCTTT. This rearrangement joins TRBV7-3 to TRBJ1-1; D call uncertain. V was clipped by 2 bases and J by 1 base, with 5 bases between them. This CDR3 is 13 amino acids long. Germline lookup yields CDR1 SGHTA and CDR2 FQGTGA.